This T cell receptor beta chain was retrieved from a study of cytotoxic CD8 clonotypes in ibrutinib-treated CLL. From germline, CDR1 is SGHRS and CDR2 YFSETQ. Trimming pared 0 bases from V and 4 bases from J, leaving 10 bases between. CDR3 length: 14 residues. This clone showed up just a few times. The target antigen is unknown. Notes on the study in general: Clonality climbed at ibrutinib response, then dropped toward baseline at progression.

The targeted sequencing depth was 1 in 200,000 to 1 in 1 million T cells. Using immunoSEQ multiplex PCR, the repertoire was profiled, and TCRdb retains in-frame clones only, with some absent. The table lists under 150,000 clones, around four fifths of them singletons. The sequenced sample was PBMCs, obtained after 24 months of ibrutinib treatment. The chain uses TRBV5-1 and TRBJ1-2, with D possibly TRBD1 on 6 matching bases. The receptor was derived from a human donor with chronic lymphocytic leukemia. The CDR3 DNA is TGCGCCAGCAGCTTGGACAGGGTCTCCTATGGCTACACCTTC. Amino acids: CASSLDRVSYGYTF.